Listed below are T cell receptor beta chains from one sample, sequenced in a study of blood T cells in healthy people across ages. TCRdb passed the 5' RACE reads through MiXCR, listing each CDR3 protein once. The sample has under 700,000 distinct CDR3 sequences, under 30% seen once; the top ten hold roughly 9%. This sample also appeared in a second study, on T cells of mothers and their children.

The sample comprised blood. These receptors all come from a boy aged 5-17 years in good health. Each CDR3 is given with its conserved first and last residue. A D gene is named only where the DNA matches it firmly. A clone size is listed for some rows: how often the clone was seen (once, few, many), or a class if it is expanded.

V gene	J gene	D gene	CDR3 length	clone size	CDR3 protein	CDR3 DNA
TRBV4-1	TRBJ1-4	TRBD1	16	few	CASSQEWRDRAEKLFF	TGCGCCAGCAGCCAAGAATGGCGGGACAGGGCCGAAAAACTGTTTTTT
TRBV12-3/TRBV12-4	TRBJ1-4	.	16	.	CASSFLGGNGNEKLFF	TGTGCCAGCAGTTTTTTAGGAGGGAATGGTAATGAAAAACTGTTTTTT
TRBV10-3	TRBJ2-1	.	13	.	CAISESGGHEQFF	TGTGCCATCAGTGAGTCGGGGGGACACGAGCAGTTCTTC
TRBV15	TRBJ2-5	.	15	few	CATSRDPPLQETQYF	TGTGCCACCAGCAGAGATCCGCCATTGCAAGAGACCCAGTACTTC
TRBV5-1	TRBJ2-7	TRBD1	15	few	CASSPGTGRNYEQYF	TGCGCCAGCAGCCCCGGGACAGGAAGAAACTACGAGCAGTACTTC
TRBV6-1	TRBJ2-1	.	16	few	CASSEGRGPLYNEQFF	TGTGCCAGCAGTGAAGGACGGGGCCCCCTCTACAATGAGCAGTTCTTC
TRBV6-6	TRBJ1-2	.	11	few	CASSGREGYTF	TGTGCCAGCAGCGGCAGGGAAGGCTACACCTTC
TRBV6-2/TRBV6-3	TRBJ2-1	TRBD2	16	few	CASSYRGLAGNNEQFF	TGTGCCAGCAGTTATCGTGGACTAGCGGGGAACAATGAACAGTTCTTC
TRBV28	TRBJ2-7	TRBD2	15	few	CASSPTSGRLYEQYF	TGTGCCAGCAGCCCGACTAGCGGAAGGCTATACGAGCAGTACTTC
TRBV5-1	TRBJ2-3	TRBD2	16	.	CASSFTLAGAQDTQYF	TGCGCCAGCAGCTTCACCTTAGCGGGAGCTCAAGATACGCAGTATTTT
TRBV29-1	TRBJ2-7	.	14	few	CSVGTGLGTYEQYF	TGCAGCGTTGGGACCGGCCTTGGGACCTACGAGCAGTACTTC
TRBV5-1	TRBJ1-3	.	14	few	CASSLAPGGNTIYF	TGCGCCAGCAGCTTGGCCCCGGGCGGTAACACCATATATTTT
TRBV29-1	TRBJ2-3	.	13	.	CSVEPAGTDTQYF	TGCAGCGTTGAGCCAGCGGGCACAGATACGCAGTATTTT
TRBV7-9	TRBJ2-1	TRBD2	18	few	CASSLALSLAEIYNEQFF	TGTGCCAGCAGCTTAGCGCTCTCTCTAGCGGAGATCTACAATGAGCAGTTCTTC
TRBV25-1	TRBJ2-2	.	15	.	CASSQTEVGAGELFF	TGTGCCAGCAGTCAGACGGAGGTAGGAGCCGGGGAGCTGTTTTTT
TRBV20-1	TRBJ2-6	.	14	.	CSASPAPGANVLTF	TGCAGTGCTAGTCCGGCTCCTGGGGCCAACGTCCTGACTTTC
TRBV3-1	TRBJ2-5	TRBD2	16	.	CASSQGTSGGSETQYF	TGTGCCAGCAGCCAAGGGACTAGCGGGGGGTCGGAGACCCAGTACTTC
TRBV20-1	TRBJ2-7	.	13	.	CSAVATLPYEQYF	TGCAGTGCTGTCGCCACCTTACCCTACGAGCAGTACTTC
TRBV19	TRBJ2-1	TRBD2	16	.	CASTPLAESSYNEQFF	TGTGCCAGTACTCCTCTAGCGGAGAGCTCCTACAATGAGCAGTTCTTC
TRBV24-1	TRBJ2-7	.	12	.	CATSDLLGEQYF	TGTGCCACCAGTGACCTGCTCGGGGAGCAGTACTTC
TRBV29-1	TRBJ2-2	.	12	few	CSVLWGTGELFF	TGCAGCGTCCTCTGGGGCACCGGGGAGCTGTTTTTT
TRBV12-3/TRBV12-4	TRBJ2-1	TRBD2	15	few	CASSIRTSGYNEQFF	TGTGCCAGCAGTATCAGGACTAGCGGTTACAATGAGCAGTTCTTC
TRBV5-4	TRBJ2-4	.	13	few	CASSSPDSNIQYF	TGTGCCAGCAGCTCCCCGGACAGTAACATTCAGTACTTC
TRBV5-5	TRBJ2-6	.	15	few	CASSFEPSGANVLTF	TGTGCCAGCAGCTTCGAGCCCTCTGGGGCCAACGTCCTGACTTTC
TRBV29-1	TRBJ1-3	.	14	.	CSVPDVNSGNTIYF	TGCAGCGTTCCGGACGTCAACTCTGGAAACACCATATATTTT
TRBV4-3	TRBJ2-1	.	17	.	CASSQDPPGVSYNEQFF	TGCGCCAGCAGCCAAGATCCCCCGGGAGTCTCCTACAATGAGCAGTTCTTC
TRBV11-2	TRBJ2-3	TRBD2	15	few	CASRPRLAGVDTQYF	TGTGCCAGCAGACCCCGACTAGCGGGAGTGGATACGCAGTATTTT
TRBV28	TRBJ2-1	TRBD2	14	.	CAQHGRTSYNEQFF	TGTGCCCAGCACGGGAGGACCTCCTACAATGAGCAGTTCTTC
TRBV7-9	TRBJ1-4	.	16	.	CASSSNRVKAGEKLFF	TGTGCCAGCAGCTCCAACCGGGTAAAAGCCGGAGAAAAACTGTTTTTT
TRBV24-1	TRBJ2-6	.	16	.	CATSDPVGSGANVLTF	TGTGCCACCAGTGATCCAGTGGGTTCTGGGGCCAACGTCCTGACTTTC
TRBV14	TRBJ2-5	TRBD1	15	.	CASSYGQGARGTQYF	TGTGCCAGCAGCTACGGACAGGGGGCGCGGGGGACCCAGTACTTC
TRBV7-9	TRBJ2-3	.	18	few	CASSLGTLGGPRTDTQYF	TGTGCCAGCAGCTTAGGGACGCTAGGAGGACCGCGCACAGATACGCAGTATTTT
TRBV27	TRBJ2-7	.	16	.	CASSLGPGPPAYEQYF	TGTGCCAGCAGTTTAGGGCCGGGACCCCCGGCCTACGAGCAGTACTTC